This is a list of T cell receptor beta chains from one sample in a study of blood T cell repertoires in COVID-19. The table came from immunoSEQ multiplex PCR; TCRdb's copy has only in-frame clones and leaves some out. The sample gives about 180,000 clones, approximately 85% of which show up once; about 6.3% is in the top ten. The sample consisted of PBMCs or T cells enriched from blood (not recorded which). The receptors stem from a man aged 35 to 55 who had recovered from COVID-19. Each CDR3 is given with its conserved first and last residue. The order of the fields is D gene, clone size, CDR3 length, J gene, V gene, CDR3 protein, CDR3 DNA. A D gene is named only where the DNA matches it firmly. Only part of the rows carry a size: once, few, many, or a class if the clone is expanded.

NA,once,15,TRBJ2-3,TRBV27,CASSFSGVPTDTQYF,TGTGCCAGCAGTTTCTCGGGGGTTCCCACAGATACGCAGTATTTT
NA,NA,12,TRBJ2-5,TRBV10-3,CAISTRQETQYF,TGTGCCATCAGTACTCGTCAAGAGACCCAGTACTTC
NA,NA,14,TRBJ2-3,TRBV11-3,CASSLVAGTDTQYF,TGTGCCAGCAGCTTAGTGGCGGGCACAGATACGCAGTATTTT
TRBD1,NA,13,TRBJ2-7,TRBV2,CASTGTGEYEQYF,TGTGCCAGCACCGGGACAGGAGAATACGAGCAGTACTTC
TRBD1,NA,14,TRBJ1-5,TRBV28,CASSGTVYNQPQHF,TGTGCCAGCAGTGGGACAGTTTACAATCAGCCCCAGCATTTT
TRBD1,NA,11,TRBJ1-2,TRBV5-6,CASGLDRAYDF,TGTGCCAGCGGTTTGGACAGGGCTTACGACTTC
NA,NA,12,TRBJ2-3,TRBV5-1,CASRGGADTQYF,TGCGCCAGCAGGGGAGGCGCAGATACGCAGTATTTT
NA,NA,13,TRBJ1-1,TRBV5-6,CASSLWRNTEAFF,TGTGCCAGCAGCTTGTGGAGGAACACTGAAGCTTTCTTT
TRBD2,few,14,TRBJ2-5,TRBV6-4,CASSPTGGSETQYF,TGTGCCAGCAGTCCAACCGGGGGGTCAGAGACCCAGTACTTC
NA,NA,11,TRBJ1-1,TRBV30,CAWSGLNEAFF,TGTGCCTGGAGTGGGCTCAATGAAGCTTTCTTT
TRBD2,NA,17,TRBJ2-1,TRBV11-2,CAVLGAAGGPGYNEQFF,TGTGCCGTCCTAGGGGCAGCGGGAGGGCCGGGGTACAATGAGCAGTTCTTC
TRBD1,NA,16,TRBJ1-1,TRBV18,CASSPLSTGGNTEAFF,TGTGCCAGCTCACCTCTTTCGACAGGGGGGAACACTGAAGCTTTCTTT
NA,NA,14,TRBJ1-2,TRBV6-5,CASRRRQPPYGYTF,TGTGCCAGCAGGCGCCGACAGCCTCCGTATGGCTACACCTTC
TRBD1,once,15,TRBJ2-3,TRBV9,CASRRQGSLTDTQYF,TGTGCCAGCCGAAGACAGGGAAGTCTCACAGATACGCAGTATTTT
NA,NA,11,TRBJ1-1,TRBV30,CAWSEEGEAFF,TGTGCCTGGAGTGAGGAGGGAGAAGCTTTCTTT
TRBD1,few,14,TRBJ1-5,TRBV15,CATRGAGTGTPQHF,TGTGCCACCCGGGGAGCCGGGACAGGGACGCCCCAGCATTTT
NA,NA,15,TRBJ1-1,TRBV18,CASSPPSGRNTEAFF,TGTGCCAGCTCACCACCCTCGGGGAGAAACACTGAAGCTTTCTTT
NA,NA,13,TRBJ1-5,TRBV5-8,CASSLGRNQPQHF,TGTGCCAGCAGCTTGGGCCGGAATCAGCCCCAGCATTTT
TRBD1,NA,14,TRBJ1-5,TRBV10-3,CASAQGDQNQPQHF,TGTGCCAGCGCACAGGGGGACCAAAATCAGCCCCAGCATTTT
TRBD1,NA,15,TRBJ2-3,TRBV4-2,CASSQGTGTGDTQYF,TGTGCCAGCAGCCAAGGGACAGGGACCGGAGATACGCAGTATTTT
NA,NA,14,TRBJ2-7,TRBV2,CASIRDKLAGEQYF,TGTGCCAGTATCCGGGACAAGCTGGCTGGCGAGCAGTACTTC
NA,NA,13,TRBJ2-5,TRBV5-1,CASSFSGWETQYF,TGCGCCAGCAGCTTTTCGGGGTGGGAGACCCAGTACTTC
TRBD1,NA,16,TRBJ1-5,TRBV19,CASSIQGALGNQPQHF,TGTGCCAGTAGTATTCAGGGGGCCTTGGGCAATCAGCCCCAGCATTTT
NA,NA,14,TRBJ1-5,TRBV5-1,CASSLEPGHQPQHF,TGCGCCAGCAGCTTGGAGCCAGGGCATCAGCCCCAGCATTTT
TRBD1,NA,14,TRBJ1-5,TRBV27,CASSHDRGRQPQHF,TGTGCCAGCAGTCACGACAGGGGTAGACAGCCCCAGCATTTT
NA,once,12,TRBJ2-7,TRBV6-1,CASSEFIYEQYF,TGTGCCAGCAGTGAATTTATCTACGAGCAGTACTTC